The clone carrying this T cell receptor (beta chain) occurred many times. The source of the sample is a study of T cell repertoires in cytomegalovirus infection. Overall study context: Indicated by public TCR beta signatures were CMV infection and matching HLA type.

The CDR3 loop spans 13 amino acids. V was clipped by 2 bases and J by 4 bases, with 8 bases between them. The V gene's germline CDR1 is SGHVS and CDR2 FQNEAQ. Via MiXCR, TCRdb re-called the reads, giving one row per CDR3 protein. Of roughly 500,000 distinct CDR3 sequences in the sample, more than 15% were seen once. The origin of this receptor is a human donor in good health (CMV status not recorded). Some clones in this sample may be carry-over from other donors' samples. The chain recombines TRBV7-8 with TRBJ1-1; no clear D. Sequences were obtained from CD8+ T cells from PBMCs. The CDR3 protein is CASSLLDSTEAFF. The CDR3 DNA is TGTGCCAGCAGCTTATTAGATTCCACTGAAGCTTTCTTT.